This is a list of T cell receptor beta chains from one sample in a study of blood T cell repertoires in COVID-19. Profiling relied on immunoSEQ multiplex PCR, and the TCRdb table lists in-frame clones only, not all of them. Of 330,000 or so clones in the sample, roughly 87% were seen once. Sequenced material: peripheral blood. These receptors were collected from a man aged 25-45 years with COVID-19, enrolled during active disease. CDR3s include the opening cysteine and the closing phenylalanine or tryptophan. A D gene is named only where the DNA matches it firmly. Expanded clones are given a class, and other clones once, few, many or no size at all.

cdr3_nt: TGTGCCAGCAGCTTGGCGGCCAGGGTAGAGACCCAGTACTTC
cdr3_aa: CASSLAARVETQYF
d_call: -
clone_size: -
v_call: TRBV5-6
j_call: TRBJ2-5

cdr3_nt: TGTGCCAGCAGCTGGGGGACAGGGAGCTCCTACAATGAGCAGTTCTTC
cdr3_aa: CASSWGTGSSYNEQFF
d_call: TRBD1
clone_size: many
v_call: TRBV5-4
j_call: TRBJ2-1

cdr3_nt: TGTGCCAGCAGCCAAAGGCCTAGCGGGAGTAATGAGCAGTTCTTC
cdr3_aa: CASSQRPSGSNEQFF
d_call: TRBD2
clone_size: -
v_call: TRBV4-2
j_call: TRBJ2-1

cdr3_nt: TGTGCCAGCAGCCTCCGACCCCCGGGATCTGGAAACACCATATATTTT
cdr3_aa: CASSLRPPGSGNTIYF
d_call: -
clone_size: -
v_call: TRBV3-1/TRBV3-2
j_call: TRBJ1-3

cdr3_nt: TGTGCCAGCAGCCAAAGCCACAGGGGTGGCGGGGAGCTGTTTTTT
cdr3_aa: CASSQSHRGGGELFF
d_call: TRBD1
clone_size: -
v_call: TRBV11-2
j_call: TRBJ2-2

cdr3_nt: TGTGCCAGCAGCTACAAAGGACAGATGAGCAATCAGCCCCAGCATTTT
cdr3_aa: CASSYKGQMSNQPQHF
d_call: -
clone_size: -
v_call: TRBV2
j_call: TRBJ1-5

cdr3_nt: TGTGCCAGCTCATCACAACCACAGGGGTATTATAATCAGCCCCAGCATTTT
cdr3_aa: CASSSQPQGYYNQPQHF
d_call: TRBD1
clone_size: -
v_call: TRBV18
j_call: TRBJ1-5

cdr3_nt: TGTGCTAGTGGTCCAAGTCTGCAGGGTACCCCTCTCGAGCAGTACTTC
cdr3_aa: CASGPSLQGTPLEQYF
d_call: -
clone_size: once
v_call: TRBV12-5
j_call: TRBJ2-7

cdr3_nt: TGTGCCACCGCGACGAGAGGTGTGAACAATGAGCAGTTCTTC
cdr3_aa: CATATRGVNNEQFF
d_call: -
clone_size: -
v_call: TRBV27
j_call: TRBJ2-1

cdr3_nt: TGTGCCAGCAGCCTGGGTACTAGCGGGAGGATATACAATGAGCAGTTCTTC
cdr3_aa: CASSLGTSGRIYNEQFF
d_call: TRBD2
clone_size: once
v_call: TRBV6-4
j_call: TRBJ2-1

cdr3_nt: TGTGCCAGTAGTATAGTCCGGGACAGTCAAGAGACCCAGTACTTC
cdr3_aa: CASSIVRDSQETQYF
d_call: TRBD1
clone_size: -
v_call: TRBV19
j_call: TRBJ2-5

cdr3_nt: TGTGCCAGCAGCTTAGCGAGAGCGGGTCAGCCCCAGCATTTT
cdr3_aa: CASSLARAGQPQHF
d_call: -
clone_size: once
v_call: TRBV7-2
j_call: TRBJ1-5

cdr3_nt: TGTGCCACCAGCAGAGAGTACAGGAACGAGCAGTACTTC
cdr3_aa: CATSREYRNEQYF
d_call: -
clone_size: -
v_call: TRBV15
j_call: TRBJ2-7

cdr3_nt: TGCGCCAGCAGCCCACATTATAAAAAGACAGATACGCAGTATTTT
cdr3_aa: CASSPHYKKTDTQYF
d_call: -
clone_size: -
v_call: TRBV4-3
j_call: TRBJ2-3

cdr3_nt: TGTGCCAGCAAAGTGAGGGGGTCGGACAATGAGCAGTTCTTC
cdr3_aa: CASKVRGSDNEQFF
d_call: -
clone_size: -
v_call: TRBV25-1
j_call: TRBJ2-1

cdr3_nt: TGTGCCACCCCCTTGACAGGGGTTAATTCACCCCTCCACTTT
cdr3_aa: CATPLTGVNSPLHF
d_call: TRBD1
clone_size: -
v_call: TRBV24-1
j_call: TRBJ1-6

cdr3_nt: TGCGCCAGCAGCCATTCTAGACAGCGACCAACTAATGAAAAACTGTTTTTT
cdr3_aa: CASSHSRQRPTNEKLFF
d_call: -
clone_size: -
v_call: TRBV4-3
j_call: TRBJ1-4

cdr3_nt: TGTGCCAGCAGCTCGCCCAACTACCTCGATGGGAGCATTCAGTACTTC
cdr3_aa: CASSSPNYLDGSIQYF
d_call: -
clone_size: -
v_call: TRBV11-2
j_call: TRBJ2-4

cdr3_nt: TGTGCCAGCAGTTTAGGGACAGGCTTTTTGGAGCAGTTCTTC
cdr3_aa: CASSLGTGFLEQFF
d_call: TRBD1
clone_size: -
v_call: TRBV28
j_call: TRBJ2-1

cdr3_nt: TGCGCCAGCAGCTCCGGACAGGGGGACTCTGGAAACACCATATATTTT
cdr3_aa: CASSSGQGDSGNTIYF
d_call: TRBD1
clone_size: -
v_call: TRBV5-1
j_call: TRBJ1-3

cdr3_nt: TGCGCCAGCAGCTTGGTGGGACTAGCCTACGAGCAGTACTTC
cdr3_aa: CASSLVGLAYEQYF
d_call: TRBD2
clone_size: -
v_call: TRBV5-1
j_call: TRBJ2-7

cdr3_nt: TGTGCCAGCAGTTTAGCGGGACAGGGACCGGCCTACGAGCAGTACTTC
cdr3_aa: CASSLAGQGPAYEQYF
d_call: TRBD1
clone_size: -
v_call: TRBV27
j_call: TRBJ2-7

cdr3_nt: TGTGCCAGCAGCTTAACGACAGTCCCCCTAGGCACTGAAGCTTTCTTT
cdr3_aa: CASSLTTVPLGTEAFF
d_call: -
clone_size: -
v_call: TRBV5-6
j_call: TRBJ1-1

cdr3_nt: TGTGCCAGCAGCTTAGTGGCGATTACCGCGGCGGGGGCCTACGAGCAGTACTTC
cdr3_aa: CASSLVAITAAGAYEQYF
d_call: TRBD2
clone_size: -
v_call: TRBV7-2
j_call: TRBJ2-7

cdr3_nt: TGTGCCAGCAGCCGCCGGACAGGGGGGTACAATGAGCAGTTCTTC
cdr3_aa: CASSRRTGGYNEQFF
d_call: TRBD1
clone_size: -
v_call: TRBV7-2
j_call: TRBJ2-1

cdr3_nt: TGTGCCAGCAGTCCCTCCGTCGGGGAGCGGGAGTCAATTCTCTACGAGCAGTACTTC
cdr3_aa: CASSPSVGERESILYEQYF
d_call: TRBD2
clone_size: -
v_call: TRBV27
j_call: TRBJ2-7

cdr3_nt: TGCGCCAGCAGCTTGGTCCCCTCACAGGGCACCGACCAGCCCCAGCATTTT
cdr3_aa: CASSLVPSQGTDQPQHF
d_call: -
clone_size: -
v_call: TRBV5-1
j_call: TRBJ1-5

cdr3_nt: TGTGCCAGCAGTGAAAGTCTAGCGGGGAATGAGCAGTTCTTC
cdr3_aa: CASSESLAGNEQFF
d_call: TRBD2
clone_size: -
v_call: TRBV2
j_call: TRBJ2-1

cdr3_nt: TGTGCCAGCAGCCAAGATTCAAACGGTTATGGCTACACCTTC
cdr3_aa: CASSQDSNGYGYTF
d_call: -
clone_size: few
v_call: TRBV3-1/TRBV3-2
j_call: TRBJ1-2

cdr3_nt: TGTGCCAGTAGTAGCGACAGGACCGCCTACTACGAGCAGTACTTC
cdr3_aa: CASSSDRTAYYEQYF
d_call: -
clone_size: -
v_call: TRBV19
j_call: TRBJ2-7